The text below deals with one T cell receptor beta chain. Its antigen is unknown. Assay used: immunoSEQ multiplex PCR; TCRdb lists only in-frame clones, some missing. This sample carries nearly 60,000 clones, roughly 87% of them seen once, and the ten largest clones take 3.6%. The sample originates from a study of identifying expanded T cells in peripheral blood. Points from the study as a whole: Two-week clone count variance significantly increased as total template count grew. Around 1.2 clones differed between technical replicates, versus around 15 and 19 over time.

During the collection period, no donor immune events like infections were recorded. The material sequenced was blood. The TCR comes from a person between 18 and 69 years old in good health.

CDR3: CASSQIYRSYEQYF. DNA for the CDR3: TGTGCCAGCAGCCAGATCTACAGGTCCTACGAGCAGTACTTC. The V and J genes are TRBV7-6 and TRBJ2-7; D perhaps matches TRBD1 (5 bases). CDR3 length: 14 amino acids. Trimming removed 5 bases at V and 1 base at J, with 12 bases between. The germline gives CDR1 SGHVS, CDR2 FNYEAQ.